This TCR beta chain comes out of a study of blood T cell repertoires in COVID-19. In the study overall: The study drew acute and convalescent COVID-19 samples from the United States, Italy and Spain.

Trimming pared 5 bases from V and 3 bases from J, leaving 13 bases between. CDR1 and CDR2 from the germline V gene are SGHTA and FQGNSA. The CDR3 has 14 residues. All recovered Cohort 3 donors got two negative PCRs, got clearance, or saw symptom resolution. The assay was immunoSEQ multiplex PCR, and TCRdb's table has in-frame clones only and misses some. Of hundreds of thousands of clones listed, approximately 90% are singletons. Sequences were obtained from PBMCs or T cells enriched from blood (not recorded which). This TCR came from a man aged 40-49 years who had recovered from COVID-19. V is TRBV7-2 and J is TRBJ1-1; D gene ambiguous. The CDR3 bases are TGTGCCAGCAGCGCACGTAGATCGGACACTGAAGCTTTCTTT. Its translation: CASSARRSDTEAFF.